This entry features one TCR beta chain sequence. Its cognate antigen has yet to be identified. Nothing much larger sits one base from this clone, and base qualities are not available. The data derive from a study of CD8 T cells in Susac syndrome (dated by TCRdb to the late 2010s). For the wider study: Among the sequenced Susac syndrome patients, 5 or 6 had clinically active disease and 8 or 9 were in clinical remission. At blood withdrawal, Susac syndrome patients were therapy-naive, treated with corticosteroids (with IVIg additionally given to some), or treated with IVIg alone. The study used repertoire sequencing to test whether antigen drove CD8+ T cell activation and differentiation in Susac syndrome. Results and caveats for the whole study, not just this receptor: The study acknowledged that relatively few individuals were included in the TCR sequencing and HLA analysis. The CD4+ T cell repertoire of patients with Susac syndrome showed no detectable clonal expansion.

The junction shows trimming of 6 bases on V and 1 base on J, and the gene matches do not reach 12 bases of it. According to the germline V gene (reference sequence), CDR1 reads DFQATT and CDR2 reads SNEGSKA. Including cysteine and phenylalanine, the CDR3 has 17 amino acids. Only CDR3 DNA is held: 51 bases, read in frame from base 1. Peripheral blood CD8+ and CD4+ T cells from healthy donors, Susac syndrome patients and multiple sclerosis patients were profiled by high-throughput TCR beta sequencing. The Susac syndrome patients fulfilled recently defined diagnostic criteria for either definite or probable disease. CD8+ TEMRA cells were enriched by FACS, while bulk CD8+ and CD4+ T cells were purified by magnetic negative isolation. Blood was drawn into EDTA tubes, processed within 24 hours, and PBMCs were isolated by density gradient centrifugation. PBMCs intended for TCR sequencing were frozen in liquid nitrogen and were later thawed in a 37 degrees C water bath. The sorted or isolated CD4+, CD8+ and CD8+ TEMRA cells had a purity of 90% or higher.

RNA was extracted using the RNeasy kit, and about 0.45 to 1 microgram was reverse transcribed with random hexamers. The immunoSEQ multiplex PCR assay, covering 54 Vbeta and 13 Jbeta segments, was used to amplify TCR beta CDR3 regions. PCR amplification bias was corrected by using a synthetic template baseline for primer optimization and computational correction. Processing in the source paper ran as follows. Reads were assigned to V, D and J genes according to IMGT and analyzed in immunoSEQ Analyzer, with only productive sequences retained. To calculate clonality, Shannon entropy was normalized by log2 of the number of productive unique sequences and then subtracted from one. For each patient and control, public and private clones were evaluated within the 100 most prevalent clones. A clone was defined as Susac-specific if it was absent from the healthy and MS cohorts, from some 1,100 published viral clones and from other ImmuneACCESS disease sequences. Through fastp at Q25 and MiXCR, TCRdb rebuilt clones from the public reads, retaining in-frame beta chains. Every entry covers one CDR3 protein and lists the most common genes and DNA from its rows. The V and J calls shown here were made by TCRdb, not taken from the authors' results. Here the sample has approximately 180,000 distinct CDR3 sequences; about 95% occur a single time. The ten largest clones take up approximately 0.099% of the sample.

The sample consisted of CD4+ T cells from PBMCs. The sequence derives from a human donor with Susac syndrome. The sequence joins TRBV20-1 to TRBJ2-1; 10 bases in the middle match TRBD2. The sequenced DNA: TGCAGTGCCCAGACCGCAGCGGGGGGGCTGTCCTACAATGAGCAGTTCTTC. Its coded protein is CSAQTAAGGLSYNEQFF.